A selection of T cell receptor beta chains follows, all from one sample in a study of Ad26.COV2.S vaccination and SARS-CoV-2 variants. This table comes from immunoSEQ multiplex PCR, and its TCRdb copy is limited to in-frame clones, with some not included. The sample lists under 150,000 clones, around 86% occurring once. The specimen was peripheral blood, collected after recovery from COVID-19. The receptors stem from a human donor who had recovered from COVID-19. The CDR3 runs from the conserved cysteine through the conserved F or W. A D gene is named only where the DNA matches it firmly. Expanded clones get a size class; other rows say once, few or many, or leave the size out.

CDR3 | DNA | length | V | size | D | J
CASSLRGHGYTF | TGTGCCAGCAGCCTCAGGGGTCATGGCTACACCTTC | 12 | TRBV14 | NA | NA | TRBJ1-2
CASSFPSLGTEAFF | TGTGCCAGCAGCTTCCCCTCTCTCGGCACTGAAGCTTTCTTT | 14 | TRBV13 | NA | NA | TRBJ1-1
CASSPGVDEQYF | TGTGCCAGCAGCCCGGGAGTAGACGAGCAGTACTTC | 12 | TRBV12-3/TRBV12-4 | NA | NA | TRBJ2-7
CASSFDSAGTDIQYF | TGTGCCAGCAGCTTTGATAGTGCAGGGACCGACATTCAGTACTTC | 15 | TRBV5-4 | NA | NA | TRBJ2-4
CASSRRHSTNEKLFF | TGTGCCAGTAGTAGACGACACTCAACTAATGAAAAACTGTTTTTT | 15 | TRBV19 | NA | NA | TRBJ1-4
CASGTGTVGELFF | TGTGCCAGTGGTACAGGGACAGTAGGGGAGCTGTTTTTT | 13 | TRBV19 | few | TRBD1 | TRBJ2-2
CASSTGGYNSPLHF | TGTGCCAGCAGCACAGGAGGCTATAATTCACCCCTCCACTTT | 14 | TRBV28 | many | NA | TRBJ1-6
CASSLNQPQHF | TGTGCCAGCAGCTTAAATCAGCCCCAGCATTTT | 11 | TRBV5-8 | NA | NA | TRBJ1-5
CASSESREAFF | TGCGCCAGCAGTGAGTCTAGGGAAGCTTTCTTT | 11 | TRBV10-2 | NA | NA | TRBJ1-1
CASSYFGQGLGYTF | TGTGCCAGCAGTTACTTTGGACAGGGGCTCGGCTACACCTTC | 14 | TRBV6-5 | NA | TRBD1 | TRBJ1-2
CASSLALGQGNRYTF | TGCGCCAGCAGCTTGGCCCTGGGACAGGGTAATCGCTACACCTTC | 15 | TRBV5-1 | NA | TRBD1 | TRBJ1-2
CASSQALQEGWPQHF | TGCGCCAGCAGCCAAGCACTCCAGGAGGGATGGCCCCAGCATTTT | 15 | TRBV4-1 | NA | NA | TRBJ1-5
CASSVDASGDEETQYF | TGTGCCAGCAGCGTAGACGCTAGCGGGGACGAAGAGACCCAGTACTTC | 16 | TRBV9 | NA | TRBD2 | TRBJ2-5
CASSSTGLGGETQYF | TGTGCCAGCAGTTCGACAGGGCTGGGAGGGGAGACCCAGTACTTC | 15 | TRBV6-2/TRBV6-3 | NA | NA | TRBJ2-5
CASSINRNTGELFF | TGTGCCAGCAGTATAAACAGGAACACCGGGGAGCTGTTTTTT | 14 | TRBV2 | NA | NA | TRBJ2-2
CASSFGGLAGGELFF | TGTGCCAGCAGTTTTGGAGGGTTAGCTGGCGGGGAGCTGTTTTTT | 15 | TRBV6-2/TRBV6-3 | NA | NA | TRBJ2-2
CASSRTGNTEAFF | TGTGCCAGCAGCCGAACGGGGAACACTGAAGCTTTCTTT | 13 | TRBV3-1/TRBV3-2 | NA | NA | TRBJ1-1
CATSVVEEEGYTF | TGTGCCACCAGTGTAGTGGAGGAGGAAGGCTACACCTTC | 13 | TRBV24-1 | NA | NA | TRBJ1-2
CASRTEVEAFF | TGTGCCAGCCGGACGGAGGTTGAAGCTTTCTTT | 11 | TRBV18 | NA | NA | TRBJ1-1
CASSPGQSNQPQHF | TGCGCCAGCAGCCCGGGACAGAGCAATCAGCCCCAGCATTTT | 14 | TRBV5-1 | NA | TRBD1 | TRBJ1-5
CASSLRETQYF | TGTGCCAGCAGCTTGCGGGAGACCCAGTACTTC | 11 | TRBV5-6 | NA | NA | TRBJ2-5
CASSEVFGYYEQYF | TGTGCCAGCAGTGAGGTGTTCGGTTATTACGAGCAGTACTTC | 14 | TRBV6-1 | NA | NA | TRBJ2-7
CASSTTSGETQYF | TGTGCCAGTAGTACCACTAGCGGGGAGACCCAGTACTTC | 13 | TRBV19 | NA | TRBD2 | TRBJ2-5
CASQEQGKTFLDEQFF | TGTGCCAGCCAGGAACAGGGCAAAACTTTTCTCGATGAGCAGTTCTTC | 16 | TRBV7-9 | NA | NA | TRBJ2-1
CATVWLANEKLFF | TGTGCCACCGTGTGGCTAGCTAATGAAAAACTGTTTTTT | 13 | TRBV2 | NA | NA | TRBJ1-4
CASSRMTGAYEQYF | TGTGCCAGCAGCCGAATGACAGGAGCCTACGAGCAGTACTTC | 14 | TRBV28 | NA | NA | TRBJ2-7
CASSGQRNTEAFF | TGTGCCAGCAGTGGCCAGCGGAACACTGAAGCTTTCTTT | 13 | TRBV2 | once | NA | TRBJ1-1
CASRRTTGAYGYTF | TGTGCCAGCAGAAGGACGACAGGGGCCTATGGCTACACCTTC | 14 | TRBV28 | NA | TRBD1 | TRBJ1-2
CASSVDRGANYGYTF | TGTGCCAGCAGTGTAGACAGGGGGGCTAACTATGGCTACACCTTC | 15 | TRBV2 | NA | TRBD1 | TRBJ1-2
CASSFRSSGNTIYF | TGTGCCAGCAGTTTCAGGTCCTCTGGAAACACCATATATTTT | 14 | TRBV2 | few | NA | TRBJ1-3
CASRIWTGRGVYGYTF | TGTGCCAGCAGGATTTGGACAGGGCGAGGGGTCTATGGCTACACCTTC | 16 | TRBV28 | NA | TRBD1 | TRBJ1-2
CSVSKIDGGTEAFF | TGCAGCGTTTCAAAAATCGATGGGGGCACTGAAGCTTTCTTT | 14 | TRBV29-1 | NA | NA | TRBJ1-1
CASSARGRGDNSPLHF | TGTGCCAGCAGTGCCAGAGGTAGAGGAGATAATTCACCCCTCCACTTT | 16 | TRBV25-1 | NA | NA | TRBJ1-6
CASSQVNEAFF | TGTGCCAGCAGCCAAGTGAATGAAGCTTTCTTT | 11 | TRBV3-1/TRBV3-2 | NA | NA | TRBJ1-1